This entry lists 2 T cell receptor beta chains sequenced from one sample in a study of CD8+CD57+ T cells in acquired aplastic anemia. TCR beta VDJ and CDR3 profiles were obtained from a genomic DNA template. TCRdb analysed the reads with MiXCR anew, one entry per CDR3 protein. The sample yields 250,000 or so distinct CDR3 sequences, approximately 50% seen once. CD8+CD57+ cell expansion had been shown by flow cytometry in patients chosen for sequencing. Sequencing used sorted CD4+, CD8+, or CD8+CD57+ T cells (not recorded which) from PBMCs. These receptors all stem from a human donor with aplastic anemia.

This clonotype has ten or more counts. The chain couples TRBV9 to TRBJ2-2; D gene uncertain. The germline V gene encodes CDR1 SGDLS and CDR2 YYNGEE. The V end lost 6 bases, the J end lost 1 base, and 4 bases lay between the germline ends. The CDR3 loop spans 12 amino acids. The DNA for the CDR3 is TGTGCCAGCACGTTGAACACCGGGGAGCTGTTTTTT. This codes for CASTLNTGELFF. Together with reference TRBV9 and TRBJ2-2, the CDR3 gives the full variable domain: DSGVTQTPKHLITATGQRVTLRCSPRSGDLSVYWYQQSLDQGLQFLIQYYNGEERAKGNILERFSAQQFPDLHSELNLSSLELGDSALYFCASTLNTGELFFGEGSRLTVL.

This clonotype was seen ten or more times. V and J are TRBV20-1 and TRBJ1-1; 10 bases are shared with TRBD1. J lost 5 bases, V lost 0 bases, and 6 bases had no gene match. The CDR3 is 15 residues long. Germline V gene sequence: CDR1 DFQATT, CDR2 SNEGSKA (reference sequence). The CDR3 DNA reads TGCAGTGCTAGAGATGTTGGGACAGGGGATACTGAAGCTTTCTTT. This codes for CSARDVGTGDTEAFF.